One sample yielded the 18 T cell receptor beta chains listed below, sequenced in a study of graft-versus-host responses after intestinal transplantation (dated by TCRdb to about 2021). The antigens of these receptors remain unknown. Library generation was performed with the immunoSEQ multiplex PCR assay. TCRdb retrieved this table from immuneACCESS and kept in-frame rearrangements only. Not all clones are present; in checked studies, unresolved V genes account for under half, and no reason is known for the remainder. Here the sample has 96,000 or so clones; roughly 92% occur a single time. The top ten constitute 0.17% of the sample. The time point label, as the study defines it: cells obtained before transplantation from donor or recipient. The source was unstimulated CD4+ T cells sorted from spleen or lymph node cells, collected before intestinal transplant. The receptors here all came from a human donor who received an intestinal transplant.

CDR3 DNA: TGTGCCAGAAGGCATACGAGGTGGATATGGAGGTCGGGCACTGAAGCTTTCTTT. It specifies CARRHTRWIWRSGTEAFF. The chain is built from TRBV5-3 and TRBJ1-1, with D unresolved. TRBV5-3 is an ORF, and what it does is uncertain. Between the trimmed V and J ends, which lost 5 bases and 4 bases, there was a span of 27 bases. The CDR3 spans 18 residues.

Comments on this clone: Other DNA sequences in the same sample also yield this CDR3. This sequence joins TRBV5-1 and TRBJ1-2; no clear D gene. Deletions cut 4 bases from V and 8 bases from J, with 18 bases between. This CDR3 region has 14 residues. The germline gives CDR1 SGHRS, CDR2 YFSETQ. The chain's CDR3 is CASSPERGTLGYTF. The DNA of the CDR3 is TGCGCCAGCAGCCCTGAGCGGGGAACATTGGGCTACACCTTC.

The V and J genes are TRBV2 and TRBJ1-2; TRBD1 matches at 9 bases. The CDR3 has 12 residues. The germline gives CDR1 SNHLY, CDR2 FYNNEI. V lost 7 bases and J lost 4; bases outside the gene matches: 1. CDR3 in amino acids: CASMGQGYGYTF. The DNA for the CDR3 is TGTGCCAGCATGGGACAGGGCTATGGCTACACCTTC. The variable domain in full, completed from reference TRBV2 and TRBJ1-2, reads EPEVTQTPSHQVTQMGQEVILRCVPISNHLYFYWYRQILGQKVEFLVSFYNNEISEKSEIFDDQFSVERPDGSNFTLKIRSTKLEDSAMYFCASMGQGYGYTFGSGTRLTVV.

The J gene is TRBJ2-5, the V gene TRBV30; the D is unclear. Trimming stripped 3 bases from V and 7 bases from J, with 15 bases between. This CDR3 contains 13 residues. Per germline, CDR1 GTSNPN and CDR2 SVGIG (reference sequence). Here the CDR3 DNA reads TGTGCCTGGAGCCCCGGCCTTCTAGGGACCCAGTACTTC. Translation gives CAWSPGLLGTQYF.

This chain connects TRBV5-1 to TRBJ2-7, with D possibly being TRBD1 (5 bases). This CDR3 has 16 amino acids. Deletions cut 3 bases from V and 6 bases from J, with 22 bases between. Germline values: CDR1 SGHRS, CDR2 YFSETQ. The CDR3 sequence: CASSYGTRAGIGEQYF. CDR3 DNA: TGCGCCAGCAGCTACGGTACACGAGCAGGGATAGGCGAGCAGTACTTC.

The J gene is TRBJ2-7, the V gene TRBV4-2; no clear D. Germline CDR1 LGHNA, CDR2 YNFKEQ. The CDR3 has 16 residues. V shed 4 bases and J shed 2 bases, with 18 bases lying between them. CDR3 sequence (DNA): TGTGCCAGCAGCCTCGGCTGGCGTTTAGCTCCCTACGAGCAGTACTTC. It codes for CASSLGWRLAPYEQYF.

The rearrangement uses TRBV5-4 and TRBJ2-5; TRBD2 agrees at 7 bases. This CDR3 contains 16 residues. Trimming took 3 bases from V and 2 from J; bases not matched to a gene: 10. CDR1 and CDR2 (germline): SGHNT, YYREEE (reference sequence). CDR3 protein: CASSSVFGSGQETQYF. In DNA form, the CDR3 reads TGTGCCAGCAGCTCGGTTTTCGGTAGCGGGCAAGAGACCCAGTACTTC.

The rearrangement links TRBV28 to TRBJ2-4; 8 bases are shared with TRBD1. In germline, CDR1 is MDHEN, CDR2 SYDVKM. V trimming: 5 bases; J trimming: 4 bases; junction bases outside the gene matches: 7. This CDR3 is built from 15 residues. The CDR3 here is CASSKTRTGKNIQYF. CDR3 coding DNA: TGTGCCAGCAGTAAAACCAGGACAGGGAAAAACATTCAGTACTTC.

This clone has a handful of counts. This sequence joins TRBV10-3 and TRBJ1-1; a weak D match, TRBD1 (5 bases). CDR3 length equals 13 residues. Germline V gives CDR1 ENHRY, CDR2 SYGVKD. V shed 7 bases and J shed 1 base, with 10 bases lying between them. The CDR3 loop reads CAITVGGNTEAFF. The DNA of the CDR3 is TGTGCCATCACCGTGGGGGGGAACACTGAAGCTTTCTTT.

This chain joins TRBV19 and TRBJ2-1; TRBD2 aligns across 7 bases. Per the germline V gene, CDR1 is LNHDA and CDR2 is SQIVND (reference sequence). CDR3 length equals 16 residues. Trimming at V came to 6 bases and at J to 6 bases, leaving 14 bases not matched to a gene. Written as DNA, the CDR3 is TGTGCCAGTAGAATAACGGGGAGGGTTTTACTCAATGAGCAGTTCTTC. Amino acids: CASRITGRVLLNEQFF.

This chain connects TRBV5-6 to TRBJ2-1; D call uncertain. This CDR3 comprises 15 residues. The V and J ends lost 2 bases and 1 base respectively, with 10 bases between them. Per germline, CDR1 SGHDT and CDR2 YYEEEE. The CDR3 region is CASSFTAGSYNEQFF. The CDR3 nucleotides are TGTGCCAGCAGCTTTACGGCCGGGTCCTACAATGAGCAGTTCTTC.

This chain connects TRBV2 to TRBJ2-1; TRBD2 matches at 8 bases. Germline trimming cut 4 bases from V and 5 bases from J; bases unmatched to any gene: 16. The CDR3 totals 18 residues. Per the germline V gene, CDR1 is SNHLY and CDR2 is FYNNEI. For the CDR3, the DNA is TGTGCCAGCAGTGTTCCTAGCGGGCAGGCCTCCCTTAACAATGAGCAGTTCTTC. Translation: CASSVPSGQASLNNEQFF.

The chain carries TRBV2 and TRBJ1-5, with 9 bases aligning to TRBD1. The CDR3 is made up of 14 amino acids. The trim removed 6 bases at V and 5 bases at J, leaving 5 bases unmatched. Per germline, CDR1 SNHLY and CDR2 FYNNEI. CDR3: CASSGTGGDQPQHF. The DNA for the CDR3 is TGTGCCAGCAGCGGAACAGGGGGCGATCAGCCCCAGCATTTT.

V gene TRBV12-5 combines with J gene TRBJ1-4, with D uncertain. Per the germline V gene, CDR1 is LGHNT and CDR2 is FRNRAP. Trimming shortened V by 10 bases and J by 4 bases, and 10 bases separated the two germline ends. This CDR3 is 12 amino acids long. CDR3 nucleotides: TGTGCTACCTCGTCAGTTAATGAAAAACTGTTTTTT. Amino acid sequence: CATSSVNEKLFF.

The chain carries TRBV30 and TRBJ2-3, with D maybe TRBD2 (5 bases). Trimming shortened V by 5 bases and J by 1 base, and 10 bases separated the two germline ends. CDR3 size: 13 residues. Germline V CDR1 and CDR2: GTSNPN, SVGIG (reference sequence). This CDR3 reads CAWSRAGTDTQYF. The CDR3 DNA is TGTGCCTGGTCGCGGGCCGGCACAGATACGCAGTATTTT.

V usage is TRBV7-9 and J usage is TRBJ1-2; the D is unclear. Germline V gene lookup returns CDR1 SEHNR and CDR2 FQNEAQ (reference sequence). The V end lost 5 bases, the J end lost 7 bases, and 17 bases lay between the germline ends. The length of the CDR3 is 14 residues. CDR3 sequence (DNA): TGTGCCAGCAGCCCGAGTGGAGGTGGACGTGGCTACACCTTC. Protein: CASSPSGGGRGYTF.

Only one count was recorded for this clone. The chain combines TRBV7-3 with TRBJ1-2, with D maybe TRBD1 (5 bases). The CDR3 is 17 amino acids. Trimming stripped 0 bases from V and 4 bases from J, with 18 bases between. Germline V CDR1 and CDR2: SGHTA, FQGTGA. Written as DNA, the CDR3 is TGTGCCAGCAGCTTAACAGGGGAGGAGGGTTTACGCTATGGCTACACCTTC. It translates to CASSLTGEEGLRYGYTF.

The chain recombines TRBV6-5 with TRBJ1-5; TRBD1 aligns across 7 bases. CDR1 and CDR2 (germline): MNHEY, SVGAGI. The V gene end was trimmed by 6 bases and the J gene end by 4 bases; junction bases not matched to a gene: 3. The CDR3 consists of 13 residues. Here the CDR3 reads CASRQGQNQPQHF. CDR3 sequence (DNA): TGTGCCAGCAGGCAGGGACAGAATCAGCCCCAGCATTTT.